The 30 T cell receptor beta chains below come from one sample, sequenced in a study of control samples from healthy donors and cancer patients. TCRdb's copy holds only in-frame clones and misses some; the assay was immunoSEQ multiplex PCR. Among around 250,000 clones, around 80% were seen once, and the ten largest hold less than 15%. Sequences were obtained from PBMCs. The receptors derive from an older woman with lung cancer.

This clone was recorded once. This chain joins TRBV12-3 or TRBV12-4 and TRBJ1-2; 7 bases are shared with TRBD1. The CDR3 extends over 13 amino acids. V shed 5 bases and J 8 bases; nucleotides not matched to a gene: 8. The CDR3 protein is CASSPWTGSGYTF. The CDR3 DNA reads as TGTGCCAGCAGTCCTTGGACAGGATCGGGCTACACCTTC.

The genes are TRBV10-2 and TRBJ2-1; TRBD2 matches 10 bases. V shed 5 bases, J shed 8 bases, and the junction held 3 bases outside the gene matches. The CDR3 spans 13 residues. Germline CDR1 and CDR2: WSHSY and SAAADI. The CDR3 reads CASSSGGAHEQFF. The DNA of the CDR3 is TGCGCCAGCAGTAGCGGGGGGGCCCATGAGCAGTTCTTC.

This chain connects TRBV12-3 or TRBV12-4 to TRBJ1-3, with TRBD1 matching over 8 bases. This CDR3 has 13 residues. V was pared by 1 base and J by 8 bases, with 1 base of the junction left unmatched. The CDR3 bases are TGTGCCAGCAGTTTAGACAGGGGGGACACCATATATTTT. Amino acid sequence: CASSLDRGDTIYF.

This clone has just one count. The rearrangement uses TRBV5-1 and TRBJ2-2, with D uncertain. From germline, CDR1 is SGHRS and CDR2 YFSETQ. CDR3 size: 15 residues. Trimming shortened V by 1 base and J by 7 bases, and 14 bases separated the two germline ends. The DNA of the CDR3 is TGCGCCAGCAGCTTGTCGGCGGTCCCGGGCGGGGAGCTGTTTTTT. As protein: CASSLSAVPGGELFF.

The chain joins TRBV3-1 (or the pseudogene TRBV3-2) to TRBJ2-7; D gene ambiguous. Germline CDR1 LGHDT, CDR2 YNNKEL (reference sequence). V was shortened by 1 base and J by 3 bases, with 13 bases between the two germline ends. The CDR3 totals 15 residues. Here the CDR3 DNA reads TGTGCCAGCAGCCAAGCCCGAGGTAGCCACTACGAGCAGTACTTC. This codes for CASSQARGSHYEQYF.

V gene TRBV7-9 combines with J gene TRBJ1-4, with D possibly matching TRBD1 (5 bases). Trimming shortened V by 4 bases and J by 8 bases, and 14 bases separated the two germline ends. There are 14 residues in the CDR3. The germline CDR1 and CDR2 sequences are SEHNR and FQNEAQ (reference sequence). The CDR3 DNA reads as TGTGCCAGCAGCTCCCGACAGTTTAACGAAAAACTGTTTTTT. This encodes CASSSRQFNEKLFF.

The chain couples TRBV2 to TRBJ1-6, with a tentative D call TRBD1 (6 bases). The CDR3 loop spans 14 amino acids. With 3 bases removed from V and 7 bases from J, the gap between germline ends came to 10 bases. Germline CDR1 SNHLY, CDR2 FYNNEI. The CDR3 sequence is CASSDQGLNSPLHF. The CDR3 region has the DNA TGTGCCAGCAGTGATCAGGGGTTGAATTCACCCCTCCACTTT.

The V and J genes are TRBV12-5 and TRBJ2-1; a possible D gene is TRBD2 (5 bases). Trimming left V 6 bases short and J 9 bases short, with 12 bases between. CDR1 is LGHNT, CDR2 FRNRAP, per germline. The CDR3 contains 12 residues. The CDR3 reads CASGPGVSEQFF. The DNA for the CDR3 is TGTGCTAGTGGGCCCGGGGTGAGTGAGCAGTTCTTC.

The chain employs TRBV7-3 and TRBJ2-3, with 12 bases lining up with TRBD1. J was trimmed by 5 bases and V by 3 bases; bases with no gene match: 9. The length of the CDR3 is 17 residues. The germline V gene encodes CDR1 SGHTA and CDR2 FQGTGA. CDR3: CASSFRGQGASRDTQYF. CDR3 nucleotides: TGTGCCAGCAGCTTTCGGGGACAGGGGGCGAGTCGAGATACGCAGTATTTT.

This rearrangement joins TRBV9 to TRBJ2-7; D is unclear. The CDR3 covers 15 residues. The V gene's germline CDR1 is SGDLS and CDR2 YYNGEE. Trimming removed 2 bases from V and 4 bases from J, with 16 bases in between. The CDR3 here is CASSVAPGIVYEQYF. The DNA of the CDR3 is TGTGCCAGCAGCGTCGCCCCGGGCATCGTGTACGAGCAGTACTTC.

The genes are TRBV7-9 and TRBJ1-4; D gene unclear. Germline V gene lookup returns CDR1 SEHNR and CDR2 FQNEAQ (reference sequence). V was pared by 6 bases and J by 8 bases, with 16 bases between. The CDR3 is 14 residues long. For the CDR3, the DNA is TGTGCCAGCAGTGGATCGTGGGAAATGGAAAAACTGTTTTTT. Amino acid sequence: CASSGSWEMEKLFF.

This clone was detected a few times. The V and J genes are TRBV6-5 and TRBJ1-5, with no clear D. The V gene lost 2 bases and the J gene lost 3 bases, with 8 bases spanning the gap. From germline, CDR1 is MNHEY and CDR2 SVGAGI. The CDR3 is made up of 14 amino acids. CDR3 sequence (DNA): TGTGCCAGCAGTTACAGAGGCGACAATCAGCCCCAGCATTTT. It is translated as CASSYRGDNQPQHF.

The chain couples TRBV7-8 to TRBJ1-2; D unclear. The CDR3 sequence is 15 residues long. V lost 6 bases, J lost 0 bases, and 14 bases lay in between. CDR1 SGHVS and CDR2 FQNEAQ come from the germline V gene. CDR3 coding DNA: TGTGCCAGCAGTCCAGTGGCGCGACCTAACTATGGCTACACCTTC. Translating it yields CASSPVARPNYGYTF.

Here the CDR3 reads CASSQDSGRAYREQYF. The CDR3 DNA is TGTGCCAGCAGCCAAGATAGCGGGAGGGCCTATCGGGAGCAGTACTTC. The V gene is TRBV4-2, the J gene TRBJ2-7; 11 nucleotides align to TRBD2. The germline gives CDR1 LGHNA, CDR2 YNFKEQ. The junction had 8 bases not matched to a gene; V was cut back by 0 bases and J by 7 bases. This CDR3 has 16 residues.

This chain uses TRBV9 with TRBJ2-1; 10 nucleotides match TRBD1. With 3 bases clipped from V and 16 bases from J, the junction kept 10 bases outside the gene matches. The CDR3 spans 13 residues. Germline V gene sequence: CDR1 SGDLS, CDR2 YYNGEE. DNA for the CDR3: TGTGCCAGCAGCGCGGGGGGGCGGGACAGGGGATTCTTC. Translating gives CASSAGGRDRGFF.

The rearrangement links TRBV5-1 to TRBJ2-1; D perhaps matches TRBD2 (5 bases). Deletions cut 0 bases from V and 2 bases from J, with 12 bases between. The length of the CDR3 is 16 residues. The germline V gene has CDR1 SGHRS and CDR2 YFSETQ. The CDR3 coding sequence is TGCGCCAGCAGCTTGGCCACGGGGATCCCCTACAATGAGCAGTTCTTC. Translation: CASSLATGIPYNEQFF.

Here the CDR3 reads CASSARAGTGTDLANYGYTF. CDR3 nucleotides: TGTGCCAGCAGCGCCCGAGCCGGGACAGGGACCGATTTAGCTAACTATGGCTACACCTTC. The chain recombines TRBV7-3 with TRBJ1-2; TRBD1 matches 9 bases. CDR3 length: 20 amino acids. From germline, CDR1 is SGHTA and CDR2 FQGTGA. Losses at the gene ends were 5 bases for V and 0 bases for J; bases not matched to a gene: 19.

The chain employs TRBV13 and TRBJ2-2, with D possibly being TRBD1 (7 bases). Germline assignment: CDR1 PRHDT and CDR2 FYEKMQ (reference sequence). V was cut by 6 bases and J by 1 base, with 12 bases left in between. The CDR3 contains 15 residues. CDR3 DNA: TGTGCCAGCAGGGCGGGACAGAGGAACACCGGGGAGCTGTTTTTT. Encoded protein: CASRAGQRNTGELFF.

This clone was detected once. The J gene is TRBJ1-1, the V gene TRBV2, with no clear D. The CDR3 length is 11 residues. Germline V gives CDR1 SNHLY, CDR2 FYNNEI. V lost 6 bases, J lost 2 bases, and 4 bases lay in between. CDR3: CASSLNTEAFF. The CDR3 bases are TGTGCCAGCAGCCTCAACACTGAAGCTTTCTTT.

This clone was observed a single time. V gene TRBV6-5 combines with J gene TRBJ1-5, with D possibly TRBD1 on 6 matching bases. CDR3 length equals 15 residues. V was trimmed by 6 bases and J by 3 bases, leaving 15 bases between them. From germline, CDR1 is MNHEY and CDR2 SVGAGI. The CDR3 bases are TGTGCCAGCAGCTTTAAGGGGGACGCCAATCAGCCCCAGCATTTT. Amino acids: CASSFKGDANQPQHF.

In DNA form, the CDR3 reads TGTGCCAGCAGTTACTCGGAGGGCTTCTATGGCTACACCTTC. It codes for CASSYSEGFYGYTF. This chain connects TRBV6-5 to TRBJ1-2; D is uncertain. Germline V CDR1 and CDR2: MNHEY, SVGAGI. This CDR3 is 14 amino acids long. Trimming stripped 0 bases from V and 4 bases from J, with 9 bases between.

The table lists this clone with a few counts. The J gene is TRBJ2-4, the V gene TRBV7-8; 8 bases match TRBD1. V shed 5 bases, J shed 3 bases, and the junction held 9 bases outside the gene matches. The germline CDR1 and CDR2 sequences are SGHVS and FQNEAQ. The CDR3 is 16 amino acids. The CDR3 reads CASSQQAGTGKNIQYF. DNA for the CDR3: TGTGCCAGCAGCCAACAGGCCGGGACAGGCAAAAACATTCAGTACTTC.

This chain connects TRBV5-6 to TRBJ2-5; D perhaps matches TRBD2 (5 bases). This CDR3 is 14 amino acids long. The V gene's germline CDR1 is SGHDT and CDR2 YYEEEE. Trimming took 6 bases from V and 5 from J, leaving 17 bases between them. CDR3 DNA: TGTGCCAGCATCTCCGGACTCGGACGGGAGACCCAGTACTTC. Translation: CASISGLGRETQYF.

The CDR3 DNA reads as TGTGCCATCAGTCCCACCGGCTCAGACGTCTATGGCTACACCTTC. Translated: CAISPTGSDVYGYTF. The rearrangement joins TRBV10-3 to TRBJ1-2; no clear D gene. The CDR3 is 15 amino acids. The V end lost 5 bases, the J end lost 4 bases, and 17 bases lay between the germline ends. Germline-derived CDR1 and CDR2 are ENHRY and SYGVKD.

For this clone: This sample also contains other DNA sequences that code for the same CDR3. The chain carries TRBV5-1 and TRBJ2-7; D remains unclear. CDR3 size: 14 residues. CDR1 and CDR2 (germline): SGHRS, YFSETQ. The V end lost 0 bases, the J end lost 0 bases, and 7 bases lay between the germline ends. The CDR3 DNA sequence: TGCGCCAGCAGCTTGGACACGAGCTCCTACGAGCAGTACTTC. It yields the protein CASSLDTSSYEQYF.

This CDR3 is CASSHLGQGYNSPLHF. The CDR3 DNA reads as TGTGCCAGCAGCCATTTGGGACAGGGGTACAATTCACCCCTCCACTTT. The chain employs TRBV3-1 (or the pseudogene TRBV3-2) and TRBJ1-6, with 10 bases matching TRBD1. V shed 3 bases and J 7 bases; nucleotides not matched to a gene: 6. Germline V lookup: CDR1 LGHDT, CDR2 YNNKEL (reference sequence). The CDR3 is made up of 16 amino acids.

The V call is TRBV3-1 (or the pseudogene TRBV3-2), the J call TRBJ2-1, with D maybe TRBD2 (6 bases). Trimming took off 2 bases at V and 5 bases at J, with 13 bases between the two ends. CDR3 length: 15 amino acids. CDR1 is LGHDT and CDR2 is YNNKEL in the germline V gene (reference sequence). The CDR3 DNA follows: TGTGCCAGCAGCCAACATGGGACTGCGAACAATGAGCAGTTCTTC. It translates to CASSQHGTANNEQFF.

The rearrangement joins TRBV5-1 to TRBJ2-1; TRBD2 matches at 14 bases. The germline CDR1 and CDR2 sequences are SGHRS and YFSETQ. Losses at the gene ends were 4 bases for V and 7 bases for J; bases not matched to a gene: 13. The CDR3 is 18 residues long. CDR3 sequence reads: CASSPVPGLAGALNEQFF. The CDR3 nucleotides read TGCGCCAGCAGCCCCGTTCCGGGACTAGCGGGAGCTCTAAATGAGCAGTTCTTC.

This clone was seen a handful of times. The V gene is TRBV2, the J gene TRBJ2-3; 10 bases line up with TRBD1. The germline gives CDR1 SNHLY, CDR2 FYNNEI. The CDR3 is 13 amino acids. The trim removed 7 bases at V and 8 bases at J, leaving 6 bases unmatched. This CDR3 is CASTGGQGFTQYF. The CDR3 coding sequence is TGTGCCAGCACAGGGGGACAGGGGTTTACGCAGTATTTT.

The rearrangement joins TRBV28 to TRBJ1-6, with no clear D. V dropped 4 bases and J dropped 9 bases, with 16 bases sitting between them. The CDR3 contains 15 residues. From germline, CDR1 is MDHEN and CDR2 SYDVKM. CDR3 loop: CASSSLDPRGSPLHF. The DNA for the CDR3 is TGTGCCAGCAGTTCCTTGGACCCACGAGGTTCACCCCTCCACTTT.